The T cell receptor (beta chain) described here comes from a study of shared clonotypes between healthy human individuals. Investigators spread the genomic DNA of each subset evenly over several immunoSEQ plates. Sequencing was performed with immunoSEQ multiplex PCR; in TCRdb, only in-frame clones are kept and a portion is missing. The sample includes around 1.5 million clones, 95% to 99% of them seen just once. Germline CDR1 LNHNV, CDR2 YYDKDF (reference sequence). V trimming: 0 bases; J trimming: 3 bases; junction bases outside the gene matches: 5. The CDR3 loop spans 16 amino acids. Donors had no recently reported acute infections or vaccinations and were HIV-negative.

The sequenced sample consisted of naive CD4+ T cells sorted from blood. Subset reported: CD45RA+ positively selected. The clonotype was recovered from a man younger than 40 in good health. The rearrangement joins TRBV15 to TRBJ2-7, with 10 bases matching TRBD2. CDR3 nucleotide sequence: TGTGCCACCAGCAGAGAAGTAGGGACTAGCGACTACGAGCAGTACTTC. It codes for CATSREVGTSDYEQYF.